This T cell receptor (beta chain) derives from a study of T-cell reconstitution after alpha-beta-depleted transplantation in children. Study-level findings and limits: Newly made T cells mostly supplied T-cell counts and diversity one year after transplant.

This CDR3 is built from 18 residues. The V segment lost 0 bases and the J segment 0 bases; nucleotides outside the gene matches: 6. Germline V gene data show CDR1 as LGHNA and CDR2 as YSLEER. This clonotype was detected many times. The antigen is unknown. It was with unique molecular identifiers that the TCRbeta library was prepared. TCRdb fed the PCR reads into MiXCR, producing one record per CDR3 protein. The table lists hundreds of thousands of distinct CDR3 sequences, 10% of them singletons. The sequenced sample was PBMCs, obtained before TCRalphabeta/CD19-depleted stem cell transplant. This receptor was identified in a boy in the first two years of life with acute myeloid leukemia, due to receive a stem cell transplant. The chain combines TRBV4-3 with TRBJ1-2, with 11 bases lining up with TRBD1. In DNA form, the CDR3 reads TGCGCCAGCAGCCAAGATGTGGGGACAGGGGGATCTAACTATGGCTACACCTTC. This gives the protein CASSQDVGTGGSNYGYTF.